These 12 T cell receptor beta chains were sequenced from one sample in a study of cytomegalovirus exposure and HLA in healthy donors (dated by TCRdb to 2016 to 2017). The method behind the library was the immunoSEQ multiplex PCR assay. The multiplex PCR relied on a mix of 60 forward primers for TCR Vbeta segments and 13 reverse primers for TCR Jbeta segments. Entries here come from immuneACCESS through TCRdb and include only in-frame sequences with V and J called. Some clones fail to appear in such tables; in the studies checked, an unresolved V gene covers under half of the shortfall, and the cause of the remainder is unknown. The sample includes around 250,000 clones, with around 90% observed a single time. Roughly 1.5% of the sample lies in the top ten. The sample was PBMCs. The receptor set was obtained from a girl aged 2-10 years in good health and CMV-seronegative.

The rearrangement links TRBV19 to TRBJ2-7; 12 nucleotides line up with TRBD2. This CDR3 spans 19 amino acids. V trimming: 5 bases; J trimming: 5 bases; junction bases outside the gene matches: 19. Germline V gene data show CDR1 as LNHDA and CDR2 as SQIVND (reference sequence). The CDR3 DNA follows: TGTGCCAGTAGTCCTCCTGGAGGGGTGACTAGCGGGAGAAAGAACGAGCAGTACTTC. Translating it yields CASSPPGGVTSGRKNEQYF.

The chain links TRBV6-1 to TRBJ2-3; no clear D gene. Germline assignment: CDR1 MNHNS and CDR2 SASEGT. This CDR3 is built from 14 residues. V gave up 7 bases and J gave up 1 base, with 12 bases separating them. CDR3 coding DNA: TGTGCCAGCAAGTATCCCGGAGGCACAGATACGCAGTATTTT. Protein sequence: CASKYPGGTDTQYF.

The V gene is TRBV19, the J gene TRBJ1-2, with 9 bases aligning to TRBD1. Germline-derived CDR1 and CDR2 are LNHDA and SQIVND (reference sequence). V shed 7 bases and J 1 base; nucleotides not matched to a gene: 7. This CDR3 is 15 amino acids long. The CDR3 nucleotides are TGTGCCAGTACTCCCGGGACAGGGAATAACTATGGCTACACCTTC. As protein: CASTPGTGNNYGYTF.

The chain couples TRBV7-3 to TRBJ2-2; 12 bases map to TRBD2. CDR1 and CDR2 (germline): SGHTA, FQGTGA. Trimming removed 3 bases from V and 2 bases from J; junction bases left unmatched: 7. The CDR3 contains 18 residues. CDR3 coding DNA: TGTGCCAGCAGCTTGGTGGGACTAGCGGGCCTAAACACCGGGGAGCTGTTTTTT. Its translation: CASSLVGLAGLNTGELFF.

This sequence joins TRBV4-2 and TRBJ1-1; D unclear. CDR1 LGHNA and CDR2 YNFKEQ come from the germline V gene. The CDR3 is made up of 15 amino acids. With 1 base removed from V and 4 bases from J, the gap between germline ends came to 13 bases. The CDR3: CASSQGTDAGTEAFF. CDR3 nucleotides: TGTGCCAGCAGCCAAGGGACGGACGCGGGCACTGAAGCTTTCTTT.

The rearrangement links TRBV19 to TRBJ2-7; 9 bases are a match to TRBD1. Germline values: CDR1 LNHDA, CDR2 SQIVND (reference sequence). The CDR3 consists of 13 residues. Trimming cost V 5 bases and J 6 bases; bases outside gene matches: 5. CDR3 DNA: TGTGCCAGTAGTGTGGACAGGGGTGGCGAGCAGTACTTC. Encoded protein: CASSVDRGGEQYF.

The chain carries TRBV7-9 and TRBJ2-1, with D possibly being TRBD1 (6 bases). The CDR3 contains 17 residues. Trimming removed 2 bases at V and 8 bases at J, with 22 bases between. CDR1 and CDR2 from the germline V gene are SEHNR and FQNEAQ (reference sequence). The CDR3 nucleotides are TGTGCCAGCAGCTTACTTGGCCAGGGGATGAATACTTATGAGCAGTTCTTC. As protein: CASSLLGQGMNTYEQFF.

The rearrangement joins TRBV27 to TRBJ2-7; 7 bases fit TRBD2. This CDR3 spans 13 amino acids. The V gene end was trimmed by 3 bases and the J gene end by 9 bases; junction bases not matched to a gene: 8. Germline lookup yields CDR1 MNHEY and CDR2 SMNVEV (reference sequence). In DNA form, the CDR3 reads TGTGCCAGCAGTTTCGGGGGGACGAGTGGGCAGTACTTC. Translating it yields CASSFGGTSGQYF.

The V and J genes are TRBV5-4 and TRBJ2-2; TRBD2 is a possible D gene (6 bases). Germline V CDR1 and CDR2: SGHNT, YYREEE (reference sequence). Trimming pared 4 bases from V and 5 bases from J, leaving 15 bases between. The CDR3 is made up of 15 amino acids. CDR3: CASSDAGWETGELFF. CDR3 sequence (DNA): TGTGCCAGCAGCGATGCGGGGTGGGAGACCGGGGAGCTGTTTTTT. The full variable domain, its missing parts supplied by reference TRBV5-4 and TRBJ2-2, is ETGVTQSPTHLIKTRGQQVTLRCSSQSGHNTVSWYQQALGQGPQFIFQYYREEENGRGNFPPRFSGLQFPNYSSELNVNALELDDSALYLCASSDAGWETGELFFGEGSRLTVL.

This clone was detected only once. The CDR3 here is CASSMRGIPYGYTF. Here the CDR3 DNA reads TGTGCCAGTAGTATGCGGGGGATCCCGTATGGCTACACCTTC. The gene calls are TRBV19 and TRBJ1-2; D possibly corresponds to TRBD1 (5 bases). Germline loops: CDR1 LNHDA, CDR2 SQIVND (reference sequence). This CDR3 has 14 residues. Trimming stripped 3 bases from V and 5 bases from J, with 13 bases between.

The gene calls are TRBV9 and TRBJ2-2, with D possibly TRBD2 on 5 matching bases. CDR1 is SGDLS and CDR2 is YYNGEE in the germline V gene. The V and J ends lost 7 bases and 3 bases respectively, with 13 bases between them. CDR3 length equals 14 residues. CDR3 sequence (DNA): TGTGCCAGCGGATATAGCGCGGACACCGGGGAGCTGTTTTTT. This encodes CASGYSADTGELFF.

The rearrangement uses TRBV19 and TRBJ1-1; TRBD1 is a possible D gene (6 bases). Between the trimmed V and J ends, which lost 5 bases and 1 base, there was a span of 17 bases. The CDR3 covers 16 residues. The germline V gene has CDR1 LNHDA and CDR2 SQIVND (reference sequence). The CDR3 nucleotides are TGTGCCAGTAGTTCCCCCCCGACAGGCGCGAACACTGAAGCTTTCTTT. Protein sequence: CASSSPPTGANTEAFF.